The rows below give T cell receptor beta chains drawn from one sample of a study of monozygotic twins with inflammatory bowel disease. TCRdb derives one entry per CDR3 protein from the 5' RACE reads, leaving out DNA. This sample's clone table lists over 350,000 distinct CDR3 sequences. The sequencing input was blood. Receptors originate from a human donor with ulcerative colitis or Crohn's disease, or a healthy co-twin of an affected twin (not recorded which). CDR3s include the opening cysteine and the closing phenylalanine or tryptophan.

J gene	V gene	CDR3 protein
TRBJ1-2	TRBV11-1	CASSPGSGTVGTNYGYTF
TRBJ2-1	TRBV6-2/TRBV6-3	CASSYSPGVGTRRLGYEQFF
TRBJ2-1	TRBV19	CASRTGSGSRDEQFF
TRBJ1-6	TRBV11-2	CASSLVGSGGLNNSPLHF
TRBJ2-7	TRBV5-6	CASSLRRQGSYEQYF
TRBJ2-7	TRBV7-9	CASSRDSLRDEQYF
TRBJ1-6	TRBV4-3	CASSQDADRGLSPLHF
TRBJ2-1	TRBV11-2	CASSSWAAGYNEQFF
TRBJ2-7	TRBV12-3/TRBV12-4	CASSYSREQYF
TRBJ2-2	TRBV18	CASSPRRSSNTGELFF
TRBJ1-1	TRBV3-1	CASSQLQGPNTEAFF
TRBJ2-5	TRBV20-1	CSAREAGQRPLETQYF
TRBJ2-3	TRBV25-1	CASSGVGADTQYF
TRBJ1-2	TRBV19	CASSTGQRANYGYTF
TRBJ2-2	TRBV2	CASSATGTTGELFF
TRBJ2-7	TRBV7-2	CASSFRVSWTNTYEQYF